The rows below give T cell receptor beta chains drawn from one sample of a study of graft-versus-host responses after intestinal transplantation. Assay used: immunoSEQ multiplex PCR; TCRdb lists only in-frame clones, some missing. The repertoire consists of 70,000 or so clones, with about 87% occurring once and the leading ten covering roughly 0.4%. Antigens of these TCRs are unknown. This specimen was unstimulated CD4+ T cells sorted from spleen or lymph node cells, taken before transplant. Every receptor here comes from a human donor who was the organ donor for an intestinal transplant. The CDR3 runs from the conserved cysteine through the conserved F or W. The D gene is left open where the match is weak. Not all rows give a size; the values are once, few, many and, for expanded clones, a class.

-	TRBJ1-3	TRBV5-5	-	CASSLVPQVSGNTIYF	TGTGCCAGCAGCTTGGTACCTCAGGTATCTGGAAACACCATATATTTT
-	TRBJ1-3	TRBV5-1	-	CASSLFPQGNGNTIYF	TGCGCCAGCAGCTTATTCCCCCAGGGGAATGGAAACACCATATATTTT
-	TRBJ1-1	TRBV19	TRBD1	CAGSQGAETEAFF	TGTGCCGGCTCACAGGGGGCAGAGACTGAAGCTTTCTTT
-	TRBJ2-2	TRBV2	TRBD2	CASRPSGGQNGELFF	TGTGCCAGCAGGCCTAGCGGGGGGCAGAACGGGGAGCTGTTTTTT
-	TRBJ1-4	TRBV18	TRBD1	CASSQGQVEKLFF	TGTGCCAGCTCTCAAGGACAGGTGGAAAAACTGTTTTTT
once	TRBJ2-1	TRBV5-6	-	CASTGTVYNEQFF	TGTGCCAGTACCGGGACTGTCTACAATGAGCAGTTCTTC
-	TRBJ2-5	TRBV6-5	-	CASSYQQGRETQYF	TGTGCCAGCAGTTACCAGCAGGGTCGAGAGACCCAGTACTTC
-	TRBJ1-1	TRBV6-1	TRBD1	CASSIRQGGTEAFF	TGTGCCAGCAGTATCCGACAGGGTGGGACTGAAGCTTTCTTT
-	TRBJ2-5	TRBV29-1	-	CSAPRIPGQETQYF	TGCAGCGCACCTAGGATCCCAGGGCAGGAGACCCAGTACTTC
-	TRBJ2-5	TRBV9	TRBD1	CASQADRGQGTQYF	TGTGCCAGCCAAGCCGACAGGGGGCAGGGGACCCAGTACTTC
-	TRBJ1-5	TRBV28	-	CASSLRPPSNQPQHF	TGTGCCAGCAGTTTGAGGCCCCCGAGCAATCAGCCCCAGCATTTT
-	TRBJ1-2	TRBV6-1	-	CASSIWTVNYGYTF	TGTGCCAGCAGTATTTGGACAGTTAACTATGGCTACACCTTC